Listed below are T cell receptor beta chains from one sample, sequenced in a study of T cells in Graves' hyperthyroidism and ophthalmopathy. TCRdb reprocessed the multiplex PCR reads with MiXCR, giving one entry per CDR3 protein. The top ten hold just over 9% of the sample, which has about 52,000 distinct CDR3 sequences, less than 60% seen once. The material sequenced was blood. The receptors here all came from a woman aged 45 to 65 with Graves' ophthalmopathy. CDR3s include the opening cysteine and the closing phenylalanine or tryptophan. D genes are given only for firm matches.

V	J	D	CDR3
TRBV30	TRBJ1-5	.	CAWSAREDQPQHF
TRBV14	TRBJ2-1	TRBD2	CASSHWRTSSYNEQFF
TRBV7-2	TRBJ2-5	.	CASSFSRQETQYF
TRBV24-1	TRBJ2-4	.	CATCGFSRGENTQYF
TRBV20-1	TRBJ1-3	.	CSAPPSRSGNTIYF
TRBV15	TRBJ2-1	.	CATSRWGTNDEQFF
TRBV20-1	TRBJ1-1	.	CSASLGRGDEAFF
TRBV4-3	TRBJ2-1	TRBD2	CASSQGISGKGNEQFF
TRBV20-1	TRBJ2-7	.	CSVTQGNEQYF
TRBV10-3	TRBJ1-5	.	CAISHSLDQPQHF
TRBV20-1	TRBJ2-1	TRBD2	CSASSLAGDSYNEQLF
TRBV5-1	TRBJ1-6	.	CASSSRTENSPLHF
TRBV9	TRBJ1-6	TRBD1	CASSGTGTGTSPLHF
TRBV20-1	TRBJ2-3	.	CSARPVQGTDTQYF
TRBV20-1	TRBJ1-4	.	CSARAGNEKLFF
TRBV5-1	TRBJ2-3	.	CASRRGQLAEADTRYF
TRBV7-3	TRBJ2-7	.	CASSQGHFDYEQYF
TRBV2	TRBJ2-7	TRBD1	CASTPGQGFSQQYF